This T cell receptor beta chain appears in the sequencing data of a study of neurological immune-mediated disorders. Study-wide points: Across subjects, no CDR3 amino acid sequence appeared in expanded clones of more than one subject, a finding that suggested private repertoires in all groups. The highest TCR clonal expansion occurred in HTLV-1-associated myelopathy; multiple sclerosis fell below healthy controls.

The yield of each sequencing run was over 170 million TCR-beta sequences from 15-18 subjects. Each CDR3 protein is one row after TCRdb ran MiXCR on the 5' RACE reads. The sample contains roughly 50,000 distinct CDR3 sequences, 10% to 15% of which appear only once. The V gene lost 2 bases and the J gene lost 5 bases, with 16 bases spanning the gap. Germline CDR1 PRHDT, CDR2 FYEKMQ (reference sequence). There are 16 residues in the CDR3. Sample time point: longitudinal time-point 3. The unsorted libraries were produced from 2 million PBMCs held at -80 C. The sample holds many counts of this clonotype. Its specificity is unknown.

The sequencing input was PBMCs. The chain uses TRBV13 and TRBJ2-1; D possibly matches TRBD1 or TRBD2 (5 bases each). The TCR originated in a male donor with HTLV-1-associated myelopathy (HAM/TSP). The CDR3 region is CASSLRDPGRDNEQFF. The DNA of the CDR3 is TGTGCCAGCAGCTTACGGGACCCCGGAAGGGACAATGAGCAGTTCTTC.